This passage covers 7 T cell receptor beta chains from one sample sequenced in a study of blood T cells in healthy people across ages. PCR was performed a second time for roughly 7 to 11 cycles using a sample-barcoded 5' primer and a J-beta primer mix. TCRdb re-analysed the 5' RACE reads in MiXCR, keeping a single row per CDR3 protein. The repertoire holds approximately 1,100,000 distinct CDR3 sequences, 40% to 55% seen once, with 15% to 20% in the top ten. The sequenced sample was blood. These TCRs come from a woman between 55 and 75 years old in good health.

This chain links TRBV28 with TRBJ2-7, with 8 positions matching TRBD1. This CDR3 has 14 residues. V lost 8 bases to trimming and J lost 7 bases; unmatched junction nucleotides: 13. From germline, CDR1 is MDHEN and CDR2 SYDVKM. CDR3 sequence: CASDLAGGSKEQYF. DNA for the CDR3: TGTGCCAGCGACCTGGCAGGGGGCTCGAAAGAGCAGTACTTC.

Points on this clonotype: This could be a read error, since a much larger clone is one nucleotide away. The chain recombines TRBV20-1 with TRBJ2-3; TRBD1 aligns across 9 bases. The germline V gene encodes CDR1 DFQATT and CDR2 SNEGSKA (reference sequence). This CDR3 comprises 15 residues. The CDR3 DNA reads TGCAGTACATCCGGGACAGGGAGTCTCACAGATATGCAGTATTTT. This codes for CSTSGTGSLTDMQYF.

This clonotype was seen repeatedly, ten times or more. The J gene is TRBJ2-7, the V gene TRBV18, with D perhaps assigned TRBD1 or TRBD2 (5 bases each). The V gene's germline CDR1 is KGHSH and CDR2 LQKENI. The V and J ends lost 3 bases and 5 bases respectively, with 14 bases between them. The CDR3 extends over 14 amino acids. The CDR3 region is CASSPGTQGHEQYF. The CDR3, as DNA: TGTGCCAGCTCACCTGGGACGCAGGGCCACGAGCAGTACTTC.

The V and J genes are TRBV7-3 and TRBJ2-2; the D call may be TRBD1 or TRBD2 (5 bases each). V was cut by 2 bases and J by 3 bases, with 19 bases left in between. Germline V gene lookup returns CDR1 SGHTA and CDR2 FQGTGA. This CDR3 contains 18 residues. The CDR3 sequence: CASSLVGLRQGHTGELFF. The DNA for the CDR3 is TGTGCCAGCAGCTTAGTCGGGCTCCGGCAGGGACACACCGGGGAGCTGTTTTTT.

Here the CDR3 reads CASNKVPRLAGVSDTQYF. DNA of the CDR3: TGTGCCAGCAACAAGGTCCCACGACTAGCGGGCGTTTCAGATACGCAGTATTTT. The chain carries TRBV9 and TRBJ2-3; 10 bases are a match to TRBD2. Germline lookup yields CDR1 SGDLS and CDR2 YYNGEE. Trimming at V came to 6 bases and at J to 4 bases, leaving 17 bases not matched to a gene. This CDR3 has 18 residues.

The chain employs TRBV12-3 or TRBV12-4 and TRBJ2-5; the match to TRBD2 covers 10 bases. The junction had 18 bases not matched to a gene; V was cut back by 6 bases and J by 11 bases. The CDR3 spans 16 residues. As DNA, the CDR3 is TGTGCCAGCAGGTCCGGACTAGCGGATAGGTACAATGAGCAGTACTTC. Its translation: CASRSGLADRYNEQYF.

The chain joins TRBV27 to TRBJ2-1, with D unresolved. The CDR3 is made up of 13 amino acids. V was shortened by 2 bases and J by 7 bases, with 9 bases between the two germline ends. Germline V CDR1 and CDR2: MNHEY, SMNVEV (reference sequence). CDR3 sequence reads: CASSLLGENEQFF. CDR3 DNA: TGTGCCAGCAGTTTACTGGGTGAGAATGAGCAGTTCTTC.